The sequence of this T cell receptor (beta chain) was determined in a study of early T cells in non-severe SARS-CoV-2 infection. Study information: Sequencing input comprised bulk RNA from unsorted whole blood; chain pairing was not available.

The germline V gene encodes CDR1 SGHRS and CDR2 YFSETQ. V was shortened by 2 bases and J by 0 bases, with 6 bases between the two germline ends. CDR3 size: 14 residues. Individual cDNA molecules were tagged with unique molecular identifiers, the study reported. TCRdb re-derived calls from the 5' RACE reads in MiXCR, one entry per CDR3 protein. The table records some 50,000 distinct CDR3 sequences, approximately 10% of them present only once. Sequenced sample: whole blood. This TCR was recovered from an adult who was a healthcare worker with PCR-confirmed SARS-CoV-2 infection or an uninfected control (not recorded which). The rearrangement links TRBV5-1 to TRBJ1-3; D is ambiguous. Here the CDR3 DNA reads TGCGCCAGCAGCTTCGGGAACTCTGGAAACACCATATATTTT. Translation: CASSFGNSGNTIYF.